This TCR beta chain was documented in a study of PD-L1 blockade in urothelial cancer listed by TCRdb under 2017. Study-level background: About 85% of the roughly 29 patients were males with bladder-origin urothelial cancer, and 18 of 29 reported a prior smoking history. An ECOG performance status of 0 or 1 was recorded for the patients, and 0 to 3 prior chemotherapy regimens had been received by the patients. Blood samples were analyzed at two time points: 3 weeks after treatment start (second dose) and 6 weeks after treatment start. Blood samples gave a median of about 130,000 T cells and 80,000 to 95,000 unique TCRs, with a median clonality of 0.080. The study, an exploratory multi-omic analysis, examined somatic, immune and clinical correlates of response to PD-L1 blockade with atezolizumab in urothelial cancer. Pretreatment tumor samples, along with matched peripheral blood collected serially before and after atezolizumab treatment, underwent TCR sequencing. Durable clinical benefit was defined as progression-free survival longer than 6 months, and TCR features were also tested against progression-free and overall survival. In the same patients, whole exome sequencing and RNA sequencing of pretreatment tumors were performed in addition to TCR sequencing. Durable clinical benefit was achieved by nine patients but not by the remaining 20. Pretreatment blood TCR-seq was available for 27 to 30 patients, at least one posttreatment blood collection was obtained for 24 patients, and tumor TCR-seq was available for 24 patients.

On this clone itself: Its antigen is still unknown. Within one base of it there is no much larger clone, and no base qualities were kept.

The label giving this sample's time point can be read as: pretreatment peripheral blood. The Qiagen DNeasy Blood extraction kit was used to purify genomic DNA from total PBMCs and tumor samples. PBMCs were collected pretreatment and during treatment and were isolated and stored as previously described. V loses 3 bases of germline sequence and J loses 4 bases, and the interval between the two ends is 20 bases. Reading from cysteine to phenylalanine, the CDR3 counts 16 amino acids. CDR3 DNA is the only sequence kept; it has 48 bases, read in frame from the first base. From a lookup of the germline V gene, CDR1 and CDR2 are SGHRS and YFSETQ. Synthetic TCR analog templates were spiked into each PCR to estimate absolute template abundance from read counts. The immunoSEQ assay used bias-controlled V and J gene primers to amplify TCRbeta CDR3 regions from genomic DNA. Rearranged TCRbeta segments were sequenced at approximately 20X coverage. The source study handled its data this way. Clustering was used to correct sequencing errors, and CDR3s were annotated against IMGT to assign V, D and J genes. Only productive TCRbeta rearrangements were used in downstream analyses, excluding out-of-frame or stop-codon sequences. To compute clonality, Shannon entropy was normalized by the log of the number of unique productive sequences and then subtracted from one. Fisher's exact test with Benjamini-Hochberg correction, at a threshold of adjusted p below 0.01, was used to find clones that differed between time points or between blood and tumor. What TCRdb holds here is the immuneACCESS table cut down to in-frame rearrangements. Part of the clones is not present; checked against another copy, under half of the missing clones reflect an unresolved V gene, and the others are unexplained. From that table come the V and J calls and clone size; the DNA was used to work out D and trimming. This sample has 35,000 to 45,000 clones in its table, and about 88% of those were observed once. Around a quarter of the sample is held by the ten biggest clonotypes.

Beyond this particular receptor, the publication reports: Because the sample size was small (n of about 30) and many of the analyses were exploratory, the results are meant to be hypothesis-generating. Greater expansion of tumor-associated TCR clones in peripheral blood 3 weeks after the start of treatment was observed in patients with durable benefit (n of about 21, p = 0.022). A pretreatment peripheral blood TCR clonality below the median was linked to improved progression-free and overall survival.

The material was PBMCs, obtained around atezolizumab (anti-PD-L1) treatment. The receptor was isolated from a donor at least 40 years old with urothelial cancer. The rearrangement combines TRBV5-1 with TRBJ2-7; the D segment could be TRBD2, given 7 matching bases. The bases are TGCGCCAGCAGCTCGGGGACGGGGGGCGCGAATTACGAGCAGTACTTC. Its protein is CASSSGTGGANYEQYF.